What follows are 15 T cell receptor beta chains derived from one specimen sequenced in a study of T cell responses to AZD1222 COVID-19 vaccine. Sequencing was performed with immunoSEQ multiplex PCR; in TCRdb, only in-frame clones are kept and a portion is missing. Here the sample spans about 56,000 clones, over 70% being singletons. This material consisted of peripheral blood, taken 28 days after the second AZD1222 dose. Receptor source: an adult who received the AZD1222 COVID-19 vaccine.

There are a few counts of this clone. J is TRBJ1-6 and V is TRBV3-1 (or the pseudogene TRBV3-2); 7 bases match TRBD1. The CDR3 sequence is 16 residues long. In germline, CDR1 is LGHDT, CDR2 YNNKEL (reference sequence). The V segment lost 1 base and the J segment 5 bases; nucleotides outside the gene matches: 5. The DNA of the CDR3 is TGTGCCAGCAGCCAAGGATCGACAGGGAATAATTCACCCCTCCACTTT. As protein: CASSQGSTGNNSPLHF.

J is TRBJ1-2 and V is TRBV30; tentative D call: TRBD1 (6 bases). In germline, CDR1 is GTSNPN, CDR2 SVGIG (reference sequence). V was shortened by 4 bases and J by 4 bases, with 13 bases between the two germline ends. This CDR3 is 13 amino acids long. The CDR3 is CAWIRGGGYGYTF. The CDR3 DNA reads as TGTGCCTGGATAAGGGGAGGGGGCTATGGCTACACCTTC.

The V gene is TRBV3-1 (or the pseudogene TRBV3-2), the J gene TRBJ2-2; maybe TRBD1 (5 bases). Germline V gene data show CDR1 as LGHDT and CDR2 as YNNKEL (reference sequence). Deletions cut 8 bases from V and 4 bases from J, with 11 bases between. The CDR3 totals 13 residues. In nucleotides, the CDR3 is TGTGCCAGCGGACAAAGAGGCACCGGGGAGCTGTTTTTT. This encodes CASGQRGTGELFF.

The gene calls are TRBV6-5 and TRBJ1-4; D is possibly TRBD1 (5 bases). Between the trimmed V and J ends, which lost 4 bases and 8 bases, there was a span of 17 bases. CDR3 length: 15 amino acids. From germline, CDR1 is MNHEY and CDR2 SVGAGI. This CDR3 reads CASSSSGAELEKLFF. Written as DNA, the CDR3 is TGTGCCAGCAGTTCCTCCGGGGCCGAACTGGAAAAACTGTTTTTT.

The V and J genes are TRBV19 and TRBJ2-2; D gene unclear. Germline CDR1 reads LNHDA; CDR2 reads SQIVND (reference sequence). The CDR3 loop spans 14 amino acids. With 6 bases removed from V and 4 bases from J, the gap between germline ends came to 12 bases. The CDR3 nucleotides are TGTGCCAGTAGGTGGGGATTTGGCACCGGGGAGCTGTTTTTT. Residues: CASRWGFGTGELFF.

This clone is a singleton in its sample. The rearrangement links TRBV6-5 to TRBJ1-4; weak D call: TRBD1 (5 bases). Trimming took 7 bases from V and 5 from J, leaving 11 bases between them. The CDR3 sequence is 13 residues long. Germline V CDR1 and CDR2: MNHEY, SVGAGI. The CDR3 nucleotides are TGTGCCAGCAATTTGTCAGGGAATGAAAAACTGTTTTTT. It codes for CASNLSGNEKLFF.

The CDR3 protein is CASSYNTVEQFF. In DNA form, the CDR3 reads TGTGCCAGCAGTTATAATACAGTTGAGCAGTTCTTC. The chain is built from TRBV6-2 or TRBV6-3 and TRBJ2-1; D gene unclear. This CDR3 contains 12 residues. The V and J ends lost 3 bases and 9 bases respectively, with 9 bases between them. Germline-derived CDR1 and CDR2 are MNHEY and SVGEGT.

The gene calls are TRBV19 and TRBJ1-5, with 7 nucleotides matching TRBD1. The CDR3 is 13 amino acids. J lost 6 bases, V lost 7 bases, and 6 bases had no gene match. Germline V CDR1 and CDR2: LNHDA, SQIVND (reference sequence). CDR3 protein: CASTRQGSQPQHF. DNA for the CDR3: TGTGCCAGTACAAGACAGGGTAGTCAGCCCCAGCATTTT.

The CDR3, as DNA: TGCGCCAGCAGCGGGGGGGACAGCCTAAACACCGGGGAGCTGTTTTTT. Amino acid sequence: CASSGGDSLNTGELFF. The chain employs TRBV5-1 and TRBJ2-2, with D possibly called TRBD1 or TRBD2 (7 bases each). Germline V gene data show CDR1 as SGHRS and CDR2 as YFSETQ. This CDR3 region has 16 residues. V lost 4 bases and J 2 bases, leaving 15 bases between the germline ends.

A remark on this clone: At one of its ends the junction is not consistent with the germline gene, which may arise from a read error. The chain is built from TRBV7-7 and TRBJ2-1; TRBD2 aligns across 13 bases. The length of the CDR3 is 17 residues. The germline gives CDR1 SSHAT, CDR2 FNYEAQ (reference sequence). CDR3 sequence: CASSPGAGTSGNHEQFF. The CDR3 bases are TGTGCTAGCAGCCCAGGAGCCGGGACTAGCGGGAACCATGAGCAGTTCTTC.

The rearrangement joins TRBV3-1 (or the pseudogene TRBV3-2) to TRBJ2-2; no definite D call. Trimming removed 2 bases at V and 5 bases at J, with 3 bases between. The CDR3 is made up of 12 amino acids. CDR1 and CDR2 from the germline V gene are LGHDT and YNNKEL (reference sequence). The CDR3 DNA reads TGTGCCAGCAGCCAATCAACCGGGGAGCTGTTTTTT. This encodes CASSQSTGELFF.

The chain is built from TRBV28 and TRBJ1-2, with D unclear. The CDR3 extends over 14 amino acids. Trimming stripped 5 bases from V and 4 bases from J, with 14 bases between. Germline assignment: CDR1 MDHEN and CDR2 SYDVKM. The CDR3 region is CASSRPGSSYGYTF. As DNA, the CDR3 is TGTGCCAGCAGTCGGCCCGGGTCTTCCTATGGCTACACCTTC.

This clone was counted a single time. This chain joins TRBV3-1 (or the pseudogene TRBV3-2) and TRBJ2-1, with D unresolved. From germline, CDR1 is LGHDT and CDR2 YNNKEL (reference sequence). The CDR3 has 12 residues. The V gene lost 0 bases and the J gene lost 7 bases, with 4 bases spanning the gap. CDR3 protein: CASSQDLNEQFF. The CDR3 bases are TGTGCCAGCAGCCAAGACCTTAATGAGCAGTTCTTC.

This chain joins TRBV7-2 and TRBJ2-5; 7 bases match TRBD2. The germline CDR1 and CDR2 sequences are SGHTA and FQGNSA. V lost 3 bases to trimming and J lost 7 bases; unmatched junction nucleotides: 11. The CDR3 is 15 amino acids. CDR3 region: CASSLGRGLKLTQYF. CDR3 sequence (DNA): TGTGCCAGCAGCTTGGGGAGGGGACTAAAGTTGACCCAGTACTTC.

V is TRBV19 and J is TRBJ1-2; the D gene is possibly TRBD1 (6 bases). V lost 7 bases, J lost 6 bases, and 12 bases lay in between. Germline V gene data show CDR1 as LNHDA and CDR2 as SQIVND (reference sequence). There are 12 residues in the CDR3. This CDR3 reads CASTQTGHGYTF. CDR3 sequence (DNA): TGTGCCAGTACCCAGACAGGCCATGGCTACACCTTC.